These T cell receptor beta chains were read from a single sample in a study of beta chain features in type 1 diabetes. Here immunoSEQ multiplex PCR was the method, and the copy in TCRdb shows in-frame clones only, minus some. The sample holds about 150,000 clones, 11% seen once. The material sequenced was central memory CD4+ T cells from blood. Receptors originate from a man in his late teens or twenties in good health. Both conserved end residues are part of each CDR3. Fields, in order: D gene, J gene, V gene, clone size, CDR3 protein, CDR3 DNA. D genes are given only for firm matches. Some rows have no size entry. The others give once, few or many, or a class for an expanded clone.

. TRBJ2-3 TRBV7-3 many CASSLTKLDTQYF TGTGCCAGCAGCTTAACGAAGCTGGATACGCAGTATTTT
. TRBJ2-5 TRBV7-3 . CASSLAIKETQYF TGTGCCAGCAGCTTGGCCATCAAAGAGACCCAGTACTTC
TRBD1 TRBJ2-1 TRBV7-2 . CASSRNRGEQFF TGTGCCAGCAGTCGCAACAGGGGCGAGCAGTTCTTC
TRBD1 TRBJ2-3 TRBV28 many CASSFLRQGVKTDTQYF TGTGCCAGCAGTTTCCTCCGACAGGGGGTGAAGACAGATACGCAGTATTTT
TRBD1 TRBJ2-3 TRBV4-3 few CASSQDRTGPGPF TGCGCCAGCAGCCAAGATCGGACAGGCCCTGGCCCTTTT
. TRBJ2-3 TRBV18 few CASSPESDTQYF TGTGCCAGCTCACCGGAGTCAGATACGCAGTATTTT
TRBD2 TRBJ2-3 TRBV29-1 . CSVALGLAGPTDTQYF TGCAGCGTTGCGCTGGGACTAGCGGGTCCCACAGATACGCAGTATTTT
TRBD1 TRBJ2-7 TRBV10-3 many CAISSGTGQGVYEQYF TGTGCCATCAGTTCCGGGACAGGGCAGGGGGTATACGAGCAGTACTTC
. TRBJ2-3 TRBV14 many CASRTGILYF TGTGCCAGCAGGACAGGAATTCTGTATTTT
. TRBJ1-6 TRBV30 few CAWSVFNSPLHF TGTGCCTGGAGTGTTTTTAATTCACCCCTCCACTTT
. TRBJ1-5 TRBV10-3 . CAISRERGSNQPQHF TGTGCCATCAGTAGAGAGCGCGGAAGCAATCAGCCCCAGCATTTT
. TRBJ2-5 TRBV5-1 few CASSSGHLQETQYF TGCGCCAGCAGCTCGGGACACCTCCAAGAGACCCAGTACTTC
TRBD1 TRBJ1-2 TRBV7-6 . CASSPTGNYGYTF TGTGCCAGCAGCCCGACAGGGAACTATGGCTACACCTTC
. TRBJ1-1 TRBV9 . CASSVTTNTEAFF TGTGCCAGCAGCGTAACGACGAACACTGAAGCTTTCTTT
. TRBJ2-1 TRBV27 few CASSLSGQITGEQFF TGTGCCAGCAGTTTATCAGGACAGATAACGGGTGAGCAGTTCTTC
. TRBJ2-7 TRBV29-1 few CSVSGGAPYEQYF TGCAGTGTATCGGGCGGGGCCCCCTACGAGCAGTACTTC
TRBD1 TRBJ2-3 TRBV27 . CASSSTDRGPDTQYF TGTGCCAGCAGTTCCACCGACAGGGGGCCAGATACGCAGTATTTT
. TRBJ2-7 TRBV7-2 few CASSQGQRNEQYF TGTGCCAGCAGCCAAGGGCAGCGAAACGAGCAGTACTTC
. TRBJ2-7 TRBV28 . CASSWGSYEQYF TGTGCCAGCAGTTGGGGGTCCTACGAGCAGTACTTC
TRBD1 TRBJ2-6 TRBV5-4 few CASSFPGQGTSGANVLTF TGTGCCAGCAGTTTTCCGGGACAGGGAACCTCTGGGGCCAACGTCCTGACTTTC
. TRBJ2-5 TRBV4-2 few CASSQAGETQYF TGTGCCAGCAGCCAAGCGGGGGAGACCCAGTACTTC
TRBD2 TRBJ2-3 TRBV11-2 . CASSYLAGNTDTQYF TGTGCCAGCAGTTACCTAGCGGGGAACACAGATACGCAGTATTTT
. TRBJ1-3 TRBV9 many CASSGRSTRGNTIYF TGTGCCAGCAGCGGACGGTCTACCCGTGGAAACACCATATATTTT
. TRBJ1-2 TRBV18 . CASSPLNGYTF TGTGCCAGCTCACCCCTTAATGGCTACACCTTC
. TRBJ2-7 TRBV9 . CASSPGGRQTYEQYF TGTGCCAGCAGCCCAGGGGGGCGGCAGACATACGAGCAGTACTTC
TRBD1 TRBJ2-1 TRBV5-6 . CASSPDRGSYNEQFF TGTGCCAGCAGCCCGGACAGGGGATCGTACAATGAGCAGTTCTTC
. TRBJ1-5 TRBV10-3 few CAISENNQPQHF TGTGCCATCAGTGAGAACAATCAGCCCCAGCATTTT
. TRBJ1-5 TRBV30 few CAWSVSSNQPQHF TGTGCCTGGAGTGTCTCGAGCAATCAGCCCCAGCATTTT
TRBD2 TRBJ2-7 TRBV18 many CASSPLGGAGGYEQYF TGTGCCAGCTCACCCCTCGGGGGAGCGGGGGGCTACGAGCAGTACTTC
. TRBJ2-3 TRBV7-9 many CASSPITKENPSSMDTQYF TGTGCCAGCAGCCCGATCACCAAAGAGAACCCTTCTTCGATGGATACGCAGTATTTT
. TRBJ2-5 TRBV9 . CASSPSGGRETQYF TGTGCCAGCAGCCCCTCCGGGGGTCGAGAGACCCAGTACTTC
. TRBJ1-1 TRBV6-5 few CASRDRNTEAFF TGTGCCAGCAGGGACAGGAACACTGAAGCTTTCTTT
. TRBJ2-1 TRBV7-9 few CASSLVSAGSYNEQFF TGTGCCAGCAGCTTAGTTTCCGCCGGGTCCTACAATGAGCAGTTCTTC
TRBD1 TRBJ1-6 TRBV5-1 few CASSLDAQGGSSPLHF TGCGCCAGCAGCTTGGATGCCCAGGGGGGTAGTTCACCCCTCCACTTT
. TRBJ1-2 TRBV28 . CASSLEVGYTF TGTGCCAGCAGTTTAGAAGTAGGCTACACCTTC
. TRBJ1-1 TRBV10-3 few CAIREGGKFTEAFF TGTGCCATCAGGGAGGGGGGCAAATTCACTGAAGCTTTCTTT
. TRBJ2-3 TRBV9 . CASSVRGEAPDTQYF TGTGCCAGCAGCGTAAGGGGAGAAGCGCCAGATACGCAGTATTTT
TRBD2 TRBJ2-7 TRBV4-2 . CASSRGTSGKDEQYF TGTGCCAGCAGCCGCGGGACTAGCGGGAAGGACGAGCAGTACTTC
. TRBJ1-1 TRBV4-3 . CASSDESNTEAFF TGCGCCAGCAGCGATGAGTCGAACACTGAAGCTTTCTTT
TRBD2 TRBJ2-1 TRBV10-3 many CAISSGSGLYNEQFF TGTGCCATCAGCTCGGGTAGCGGGCTCTACAATGAGCAGTTCTTC
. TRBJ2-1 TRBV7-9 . CASSRKGTYNEQFF TGTGCCAGCAGCCGGAAAGGGACCTACAATGAGCAGTTCTTC
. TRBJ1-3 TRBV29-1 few CSGWTGQGNTIYF TGCAGCGGGTGGACGGGTCAGGGAAACACCATATATTTT
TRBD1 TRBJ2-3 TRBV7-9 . CASSLRLGQGRADTQYF TGTGCCAGCAGCTTACGCCTTGGACAGGGCAGGGCAGATACGCAGTATTTT
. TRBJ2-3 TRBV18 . CASSPSSTDTQYF TGTGCCAGCTCGCCCTCTAGCACAGATACGCAGTATTTT
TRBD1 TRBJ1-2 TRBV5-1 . CASSRDRSYGYTF TGCGCCAGCAGCCGGGACAGGTCCTATGGCTACACCTTC